This T cell receptor (beta chain) was captured by sequencing in a study of cytomegalovirus exposure and HLA in healthy donors. About this clone itself: Its antigen is unidentified.

The V and J ends lost 5 bases and 5 bases respectively, with 13 bases between them. Germline CDR1 SGHAT, CDR2 FQNNGV. The CDR3 spans 13 residues. Study findings and constraints: Later analysis associated a missense DCLRE1C variant with TCR beta V- and J-gene trimming. Because they were indistinguishable, some V segments, including TRBV6-2 and TRBV6-3, were excluded. Altogether, some 160 TCR beta chains were recorded as cytomegalovirus-associated. It was taken for granted in presence/absence analyses that sequencing depth across donors was roughly uniform.

Primers for the PCR totalled 60 Vbeta and 13 Jbeta. Only in-frame clones appear in the TCRdb table, and some are missing; sequencing was by immunoSEQ multiplex PCR. The sample has some 130,000 clones; over 60% are singletons. V and J are TRBV11-2 and TRBJ2-7; D ambiguous. The sequencing sample was made of PBMCs. This clonotype originated in a human donor in good health. The CDR3 here is CASSPSLSNEQYF. The CDR3 nucleotides read TGTGCCAGCAGCCCGAGCCTGAGCAACGAGCAGTACTTC.